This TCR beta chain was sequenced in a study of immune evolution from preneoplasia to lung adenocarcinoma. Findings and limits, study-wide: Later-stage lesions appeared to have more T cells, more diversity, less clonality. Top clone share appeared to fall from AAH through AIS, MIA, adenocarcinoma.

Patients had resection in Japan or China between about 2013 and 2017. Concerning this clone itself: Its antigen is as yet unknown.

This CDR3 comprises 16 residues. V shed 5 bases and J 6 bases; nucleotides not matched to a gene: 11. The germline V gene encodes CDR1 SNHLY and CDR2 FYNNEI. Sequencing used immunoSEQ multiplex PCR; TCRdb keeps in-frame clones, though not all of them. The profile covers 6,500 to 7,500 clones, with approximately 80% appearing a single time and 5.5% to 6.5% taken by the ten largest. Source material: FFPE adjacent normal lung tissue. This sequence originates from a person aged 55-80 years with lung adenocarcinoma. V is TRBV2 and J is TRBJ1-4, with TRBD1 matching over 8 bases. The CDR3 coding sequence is TGTGCCAGCAGTTTTCAGGGGGCGCCTAATCATGAAAAACTGTTTTTT. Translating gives CASSFQGAPNHEKLFF.